This T cell receptor beta chain originates from a study of CD8 T cell repertoires and HIV-1 epitope variants. Clones were read by immunoSEQ multiplex PCR, and TCRdb kept only the in-frame ones, dropping some. The top ten hold about two fifths of the sample, which has 2,500 to 4,000 clones, approximately 71% seen once. This clone was recorded once. The antigen is undetermined. The CDR3 spans 15 residues. The germline gives CDR1 LGHNA, CDR2 YSLEER. Trimming cost V 0 bases and J 2 bases; bases outside gene matches: 1. The sequence derives from a male donor with HIV. The sample taken for sequencing was cultured CD8+ T cells derived from PBMCs. The chain has TRBV4-3 and TRBJ1-1, with 9 bases identical to TRBD1. CDR3: CASSQEDRGNTEAFF. The CDR3 nucleotides are TGCGCCAGCAGCCAAGAGGACAGGGGAAACACTGAAGCTTTCTTT.